This T cell receptor (beta chain) derives from a study of blood T cell repertoires in COVID-19. In the study overall: The samples span acute and convalescent COVID-19 from the United States, Italy and Spain. PBMCs, B-cell-depleted T cells, or T cells provided the cDNA or gDNA that made up the material.

In the original workflow: Amplifying reference gene primers gave estimates of nucleated cell counts. TCRdb's table, derived via immunoSEQ multiplex PCR, lists solely in-frame clones and lacks some. That table supplies the V and J calls and clone size; D and trimming were determined from the DNA. The sample includes 68,000 or so clones, more than 60% of them seen just once. The CDR3 sequence is 14 residues long. Germline CDR1 PRHDT, CDR2 FYEKMQ (reference sequence). V dropped 1 base and J dropped 2 bases, with 9 bases sitting between them. The sample was peripheral blood. The clonotype originates from a woman between 45 and 60 years old with acute or convalescent COVID-19. The chain links TRBV13 to TRBJ2-7, with TRBD1 as a possible D gene (5 bases). The CDR3 is CASSLAGITYEQYF. The DNA for the CDR3 is TGTGCCAGCAGCTTAGCAGGGATCACCTACGAGCAGTACTTC. Full variable domain (missing parts from reference TRBV13 and TRBJ2-7): AAGVIQSPRHLIKEKRETATLKCYPIPRHDTVYWYQQGPGQDPQFLISFYEKMQSDKGSIPDRFSAQQFSDYHSELNMSSLELGDSALYFCASSLAGITYEQYFGPGTRLTVT.